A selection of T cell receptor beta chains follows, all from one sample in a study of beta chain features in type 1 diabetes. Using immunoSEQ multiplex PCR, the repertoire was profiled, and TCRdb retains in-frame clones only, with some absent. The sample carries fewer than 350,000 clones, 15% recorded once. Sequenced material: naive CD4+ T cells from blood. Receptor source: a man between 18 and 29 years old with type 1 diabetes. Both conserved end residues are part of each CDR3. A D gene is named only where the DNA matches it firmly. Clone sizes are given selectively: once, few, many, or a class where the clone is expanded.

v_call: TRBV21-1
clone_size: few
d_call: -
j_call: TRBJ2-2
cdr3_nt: TGTGCCAGCAGCGGACCCGACAGACCGAACACCGGGGAGCTGTTTTTT
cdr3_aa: CASSGPDRPNTGELFF

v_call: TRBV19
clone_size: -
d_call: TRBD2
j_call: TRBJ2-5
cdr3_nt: TGTGCCAGTACTAGCGGGCAAGAGACCCAGTACTTC
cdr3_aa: CASTSGQETQYF

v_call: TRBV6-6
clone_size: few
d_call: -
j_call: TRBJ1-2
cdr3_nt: TGTGCCAGCAGCCCCCCGGGGGTGGAGGGAGGCTACACCTTC
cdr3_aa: CASSPPGVEGGYTF

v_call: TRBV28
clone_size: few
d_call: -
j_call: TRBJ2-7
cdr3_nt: TGTGCCAGCAGTCCCCTCTTTGAGCAGTACTTC
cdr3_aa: CASSPLFEQYF

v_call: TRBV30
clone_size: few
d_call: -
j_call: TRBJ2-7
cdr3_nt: TGTGCCTACCGTCCAACCGCCGGGACACCCGGCTCCTACGAGCAGTACTTC
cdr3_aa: CAYRPTAGTPGSYEQYF

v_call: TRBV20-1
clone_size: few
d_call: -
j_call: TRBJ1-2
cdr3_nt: TGCAGTGCTTCCGGACATTATGGCTACACCTTC
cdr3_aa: CSASGHYGYTF

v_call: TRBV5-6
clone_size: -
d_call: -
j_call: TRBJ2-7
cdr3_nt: TGTGCCAGCAGCTTACGGCCCAGCGGAAGGGAGCAGTACTTC
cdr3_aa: CASSLRPSGREQYF

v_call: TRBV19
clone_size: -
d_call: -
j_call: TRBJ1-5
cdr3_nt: TGTGCCAGTAGTGGAGACGGTGGATCGAAAAATCAGCCCCAGCATTTT
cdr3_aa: CASSGDGGSKNQPQHF

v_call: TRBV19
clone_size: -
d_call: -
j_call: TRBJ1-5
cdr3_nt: TGTGCCAGTAGTCAGGGGATTCAGCCCCAGCATTTT
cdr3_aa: CASSQGIQPQHF

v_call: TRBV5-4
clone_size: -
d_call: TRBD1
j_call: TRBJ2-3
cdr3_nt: TGTGCCAGCAGCTGGGTTGGCAGGGGGATTACAGATACGCAGTATTTT
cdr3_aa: CASSWVGRGITDTQYF

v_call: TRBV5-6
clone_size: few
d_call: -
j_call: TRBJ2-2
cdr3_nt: TGTGCCAGCAGCTTGGTCCGGGATGCCACCGGGGAGCTGTTTTTT
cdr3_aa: CASSLVRDATGELFF

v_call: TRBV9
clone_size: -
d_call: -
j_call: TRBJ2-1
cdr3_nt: TGTGCCAGCAGCGAACTAGAGAATGAGCAGTTCTTC
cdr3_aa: CASSELENEQFF

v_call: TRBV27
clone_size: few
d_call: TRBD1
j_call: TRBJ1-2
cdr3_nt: TGTGCCAGCAGTCTTGACAGGGGAGTAATCTATGGCTACACCTTC
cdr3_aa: CASSLDRGVIYGYTF

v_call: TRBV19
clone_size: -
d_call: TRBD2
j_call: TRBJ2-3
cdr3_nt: TGTGCCACTAGGAGGGCTAGCGGGGGACGCACAGATACGCAGTATTTT
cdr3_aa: CATRRASGGRTDTQYF

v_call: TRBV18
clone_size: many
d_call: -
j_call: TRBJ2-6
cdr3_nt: TGTGCCAGCTCAGGCCTCTCTGGGGCCAACGTCCTGACTTTC
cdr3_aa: CASSGLSGANVLTF

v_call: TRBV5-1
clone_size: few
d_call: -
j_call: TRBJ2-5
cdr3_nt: TGCGCCAGCAGCTTGATGAGGGAGACCCAGTACTTC
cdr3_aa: CASSLMRETQYF

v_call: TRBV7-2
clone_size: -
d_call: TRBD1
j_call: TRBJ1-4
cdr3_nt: TGTGCCAGCAGCTTAGGTCTAGGGACAGAGAATGAAAAACTGTTTTTT
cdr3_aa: CASSLGLGTENEKLFF

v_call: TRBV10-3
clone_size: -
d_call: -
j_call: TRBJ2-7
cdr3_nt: TGTGCCATCAGCGGACAGGGACTAACGTACGAGCAGTACTTC
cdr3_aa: CAISGQGLTYEQYF

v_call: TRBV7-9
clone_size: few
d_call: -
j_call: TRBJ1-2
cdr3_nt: TGTGCCAGCAGACCACAGGGAGTCGGTGGCTACACCTTC
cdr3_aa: CASRPQGVGGYTF

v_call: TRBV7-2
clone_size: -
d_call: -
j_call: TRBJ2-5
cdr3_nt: TGTGCCAGCAGCTTAAGGCAGGGGCAAGAGACCCAGTACTTC
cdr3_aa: CASSLRQGQETQYF

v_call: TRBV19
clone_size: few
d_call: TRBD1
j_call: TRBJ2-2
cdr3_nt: TGTGCCAGTAGGGACAGGGGCGACACCGGGGAGCTGTTTTTT
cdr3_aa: CASRDRGDTGELFF

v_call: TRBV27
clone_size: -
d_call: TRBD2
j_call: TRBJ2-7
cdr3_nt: TGTGCCAGCAGTCGTAGACTAGCGGGAGACCTCCTGTACTTC
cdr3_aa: CASSRRLAGDLLYF

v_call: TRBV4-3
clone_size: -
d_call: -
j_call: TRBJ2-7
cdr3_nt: TGCGCCAGCAGCCAATCCTCCCTCGGCTCCTACGAGCAGTACTTC
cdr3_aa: CASSQSSLGSYEQYF

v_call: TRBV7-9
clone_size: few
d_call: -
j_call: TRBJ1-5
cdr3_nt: TGTGCCAGCAGCTTACAAATCGGTCAGCCCCAGCATTTT
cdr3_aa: CASSLQIGQPQHF

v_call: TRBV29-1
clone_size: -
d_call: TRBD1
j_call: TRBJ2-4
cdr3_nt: TGCAGCGTCGCCGGGACAGGGGGGAACATTCAGTACTTC
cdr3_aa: CSVAGTGGNIQYF

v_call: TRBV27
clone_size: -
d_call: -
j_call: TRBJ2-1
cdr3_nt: TGTGCCAGCACCCTCCTCGAAGGAGGCATGAAGCAGTTCTTC
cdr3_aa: CASTLLEGGMKQFF

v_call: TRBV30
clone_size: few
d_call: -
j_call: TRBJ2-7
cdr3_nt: TGTGCCTGGAGTGTATTCGGTGGAGGGTTCGACGAGCAGTACTTC
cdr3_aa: CAWSVFGGGFDEQYF

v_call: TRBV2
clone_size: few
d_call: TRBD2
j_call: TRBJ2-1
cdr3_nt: TGTGCCAGCATTAGACTAGCGGGAGCAGGGCAGTTCTTC
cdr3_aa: CASIRLAGAGQFF

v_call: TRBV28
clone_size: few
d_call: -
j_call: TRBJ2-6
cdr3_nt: TGTGCCAGCAGTTTTATGGAGTCGTCTGGGGCCAACGTCCTGACTTTC
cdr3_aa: CASSFMESSGANVLTF

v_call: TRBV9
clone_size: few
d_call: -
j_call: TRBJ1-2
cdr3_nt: TGTGCCAGCAGCGTCTCCCCTGCTGGCGGCTACACCTTC
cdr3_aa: CASSVSPAGGYTF

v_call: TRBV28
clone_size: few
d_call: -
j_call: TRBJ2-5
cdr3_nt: TGTGCCAGCAGTTTGGCTAGCGCTTACCAAGAGACCCAGTACTTC
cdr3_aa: CASSLASAYQETQYF

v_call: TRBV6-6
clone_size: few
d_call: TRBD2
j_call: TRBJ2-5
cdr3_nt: TGTGCCAGCAGTTACGGGCGGGGGTACCAAGAGACCCAGTACTTC
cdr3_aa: CASSYGRGYQETQYF

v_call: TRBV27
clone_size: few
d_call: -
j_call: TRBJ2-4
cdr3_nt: TGTGCCAGCAGTTTTCGAGGAAGTCCAGCCAAAAACATTCAGTACTTC
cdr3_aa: CASSFRGSPAKNIQYF

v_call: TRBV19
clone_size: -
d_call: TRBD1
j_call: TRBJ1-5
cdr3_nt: TGTGCCAGTAGTATACTCTCTGGGACAGGGGGTCAGCCCCAGCATTTT
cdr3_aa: CASSILSGTGGQPQHF

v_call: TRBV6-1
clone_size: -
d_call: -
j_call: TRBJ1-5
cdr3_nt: TGTGCCAGCAGTGAAAACGGTCATCAGCCCCAGCATTTT
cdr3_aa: CASSENGHQPQHF

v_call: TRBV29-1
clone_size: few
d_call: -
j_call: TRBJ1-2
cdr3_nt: TGCAGCGTTGAAGAGGGGGCGTCCCAGATAGCCGGCTACACCTTC
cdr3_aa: CSVEEGASQIAGYTF

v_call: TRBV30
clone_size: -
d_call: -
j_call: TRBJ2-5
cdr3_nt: TGTGCCTGGACACAATTAGCGGAAGAGACCCAGTACTTC
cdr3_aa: CAWTQLAEETQYF

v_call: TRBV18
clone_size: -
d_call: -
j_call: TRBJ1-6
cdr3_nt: TGTGCCAGCTCACCAGGTGGCCCCCATTCACCCCTCCACTTT
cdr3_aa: CASSPGGPHSPLHF

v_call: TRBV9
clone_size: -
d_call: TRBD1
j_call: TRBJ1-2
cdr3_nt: TGTGCCAGCAGCCCTTGGGACAGAGACTATGGCTACACCTTC
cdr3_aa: CASSPWDRDYGYTF

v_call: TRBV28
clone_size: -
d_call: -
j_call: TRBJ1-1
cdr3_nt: TGTGCCAGCAGTACCCCGGGCACTGAAGCTTTCTTT
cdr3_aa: CASSTPGTEAFF

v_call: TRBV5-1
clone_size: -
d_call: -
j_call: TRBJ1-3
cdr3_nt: TGCGCCAGCAGCCCGCAGGCTTCTGGAAACACCATATATTTT
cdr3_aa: CASSPQASGNTIYF

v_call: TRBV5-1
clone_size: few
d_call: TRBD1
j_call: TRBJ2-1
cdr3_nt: TGCGCCAGCAGCTTGGGGCCGACAGGGGCAGGATACAATGAGCAGTTCTTC
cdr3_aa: CASSLGPTGAGYNEQFF

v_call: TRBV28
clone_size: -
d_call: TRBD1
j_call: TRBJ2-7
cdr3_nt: TGTGCCAGCAGGGGACAGGGAGCCTACGAGCAGTACTTC
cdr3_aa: CASRGQGAYEQYF

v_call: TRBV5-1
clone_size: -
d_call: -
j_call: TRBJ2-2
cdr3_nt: TGCGCCAGCAGCCTGGAAGCCACCGGGGAGCTGTTTTTT
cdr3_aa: CASSLEATGELFF

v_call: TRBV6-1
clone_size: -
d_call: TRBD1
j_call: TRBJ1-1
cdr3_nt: TGTGCCAGCAGTAGACAGGGGAACACTGAAGCTTTCTTT
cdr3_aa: CASSRQGNTEAFF

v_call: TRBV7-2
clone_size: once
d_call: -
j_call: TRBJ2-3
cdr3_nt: TGTGCCAGCAGCCCTGGAGGAGGTACGCAGTATTTT
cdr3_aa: CASSPGGGTQYF

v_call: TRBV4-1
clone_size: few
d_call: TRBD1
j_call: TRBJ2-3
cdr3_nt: TGCGCCAGCAGCCTCAGGGGGTTTGACCGGGGACCAGATACGCAGTATTTT
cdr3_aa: CASSLRGFDRGPDTQYF

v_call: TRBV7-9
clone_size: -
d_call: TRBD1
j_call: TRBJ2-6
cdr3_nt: TGTGCCAGCAGCGCAGACAGGGGACTCTCTGGGGCCAACGTCCTGACTTTC
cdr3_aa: CASSADRGLSGANVLTF